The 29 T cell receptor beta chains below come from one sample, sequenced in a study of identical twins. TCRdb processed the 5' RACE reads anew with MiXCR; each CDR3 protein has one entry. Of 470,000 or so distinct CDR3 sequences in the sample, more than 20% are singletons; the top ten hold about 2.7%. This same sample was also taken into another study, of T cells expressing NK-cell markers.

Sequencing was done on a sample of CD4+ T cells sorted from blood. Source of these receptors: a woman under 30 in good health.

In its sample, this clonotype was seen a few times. The CDR3 nucleotides read TGTGCCAGCAGTTATGATACGCAGTATTTT. This gives the protein CASSYDTQYF. The gene calls are TRBV2 and TRBJ2-3; D remains ambiguous. Germline V gene sequence: CDR1 SNHLY, CDR2 FYNNEI. V was shortened by 5 bases and J by 6 bases, with 3 bases between the two germline ends. The CDR3 length is 10 residues.

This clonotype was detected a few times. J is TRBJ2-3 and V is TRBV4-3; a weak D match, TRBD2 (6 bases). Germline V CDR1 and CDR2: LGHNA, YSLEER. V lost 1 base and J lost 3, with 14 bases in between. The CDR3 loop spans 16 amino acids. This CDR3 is CASSQVAGSGTDTQYF. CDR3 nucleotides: TGCGCCAGCAGCCAAGTGGCCGGGAGCGGGACAGATACGCAGTATTTT.

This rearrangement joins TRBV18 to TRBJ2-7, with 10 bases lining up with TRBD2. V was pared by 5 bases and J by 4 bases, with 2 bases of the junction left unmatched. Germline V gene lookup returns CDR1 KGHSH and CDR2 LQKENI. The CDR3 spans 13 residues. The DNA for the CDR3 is TGTGCCAGCTCAACTAGCGGGGTGTACGAGCAGTACTTC. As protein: CASSTSGVYEQYF.

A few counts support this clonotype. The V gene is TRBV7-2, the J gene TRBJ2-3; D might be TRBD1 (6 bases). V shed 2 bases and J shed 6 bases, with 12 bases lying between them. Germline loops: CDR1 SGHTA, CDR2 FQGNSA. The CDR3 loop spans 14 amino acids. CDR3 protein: CASSLMGQRDTQYF. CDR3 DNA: TGTGCCAGCAGCTTAATGGGACAACGGGATACGCAGTATTTT. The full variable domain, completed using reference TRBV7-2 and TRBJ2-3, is GAGVSQSPSNKVTEKGKDVELRCDPISGHTALYWYRQSLGQGLEFLIYFQGNSAPDKSGLPSDRFSAERTGGSVSTLTIQRTQQEDSAVYLCASSLMGQRDTQYFGPGTRLTVL.

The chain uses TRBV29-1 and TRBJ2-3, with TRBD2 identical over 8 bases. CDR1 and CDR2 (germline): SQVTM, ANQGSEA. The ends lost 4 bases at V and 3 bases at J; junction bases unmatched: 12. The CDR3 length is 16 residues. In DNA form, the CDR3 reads TGCAGCGTTGGAGATCCGAGCGGGAGAGGGACAGATACGCAGTATTTT. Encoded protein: CSVGDPSGRGTDTQYF.

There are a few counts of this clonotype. CDR3 nucleotides: TGTGCCAGCAGCCCCAACGGACAGAAAGAGACCCAGTACTTC. As protein: CASSPNGQKETQYF. V is TRBV3-1 and J is TRBJ2-5, with D perhaps TRBD1 (6 bases). Trimming stripped 4 bases from V and 3 bases from J, with 12 bases between. The CDR3 covers 14 residues. From germline, CDR1 is LGHDT and CDR2 YNNKEL (reference sequence).

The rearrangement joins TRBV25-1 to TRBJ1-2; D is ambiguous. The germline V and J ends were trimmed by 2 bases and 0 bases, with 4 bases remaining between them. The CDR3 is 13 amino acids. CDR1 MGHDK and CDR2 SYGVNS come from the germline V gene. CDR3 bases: TGTGCCAGCAGTGAAAGAGCTAACTATGGCTACACCTTC. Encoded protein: CASSERANYGYTF.

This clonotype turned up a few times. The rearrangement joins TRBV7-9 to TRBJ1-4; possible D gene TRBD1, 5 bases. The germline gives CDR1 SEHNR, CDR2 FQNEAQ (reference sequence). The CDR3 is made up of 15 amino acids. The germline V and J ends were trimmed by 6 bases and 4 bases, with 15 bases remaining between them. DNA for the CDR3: TGTGCCAGCAGACCCCGGGGGGAACTTAATGAAAAACTGTTTTTT. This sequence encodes CASRPRGELNEKLFF.

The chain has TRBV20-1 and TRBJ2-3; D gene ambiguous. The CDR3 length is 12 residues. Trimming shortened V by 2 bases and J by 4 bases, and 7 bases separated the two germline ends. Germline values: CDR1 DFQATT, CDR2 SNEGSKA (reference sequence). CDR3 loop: CSARFGPDTQYF. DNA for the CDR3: TGCAGTGCTAGATTTGGGCCAGATACGCAGTATTTT.

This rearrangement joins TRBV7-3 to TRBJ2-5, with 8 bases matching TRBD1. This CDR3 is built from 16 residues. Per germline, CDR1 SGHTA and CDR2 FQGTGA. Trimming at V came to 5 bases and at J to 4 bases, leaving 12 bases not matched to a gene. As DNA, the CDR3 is TGTGCCAGCAGCCTCCGGACAGGGAGAGTCGGAGAGACCCAGTACTTC. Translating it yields CASSLRTGRVGETQYF.

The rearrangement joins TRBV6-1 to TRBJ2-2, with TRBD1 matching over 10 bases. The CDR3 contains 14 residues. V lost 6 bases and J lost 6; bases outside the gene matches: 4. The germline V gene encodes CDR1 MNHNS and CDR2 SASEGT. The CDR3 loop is CASSRGTGAGELFF. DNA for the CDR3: TGTGCCAGCAGCCGCGGGACAGGGGCCGGGGAGCTGTTTTTT.

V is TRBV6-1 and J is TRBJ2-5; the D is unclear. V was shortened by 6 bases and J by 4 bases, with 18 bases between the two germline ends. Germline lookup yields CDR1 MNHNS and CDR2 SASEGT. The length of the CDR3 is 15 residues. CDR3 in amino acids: CASRTIWTGRETQYF. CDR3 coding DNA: TGTGCCAGCAGGACAATTTGGACGGGCAGAGAGACCCAGTACTTC.

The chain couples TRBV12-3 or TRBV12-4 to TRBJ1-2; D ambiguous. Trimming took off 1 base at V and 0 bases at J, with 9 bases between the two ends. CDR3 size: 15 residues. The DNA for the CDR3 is TGTGCCAGCAGTTTAGGGATGGTAGCTAACTATGGCTACACCTTC. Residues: CASSLGMVANYGYTF.

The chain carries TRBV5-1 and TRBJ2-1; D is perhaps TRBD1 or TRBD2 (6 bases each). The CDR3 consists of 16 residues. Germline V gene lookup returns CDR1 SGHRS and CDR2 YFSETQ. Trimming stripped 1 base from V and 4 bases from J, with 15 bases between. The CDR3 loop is CASSLLGGGRYNEQFF. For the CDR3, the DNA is TGCGCCAGCAGCTTGTTGGGGGGCGGACGGTACAATGAGCAGTTCTTC.

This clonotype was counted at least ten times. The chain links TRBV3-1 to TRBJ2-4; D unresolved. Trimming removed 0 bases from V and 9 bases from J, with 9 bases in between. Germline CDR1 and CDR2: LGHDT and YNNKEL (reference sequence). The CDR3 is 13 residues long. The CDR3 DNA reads TGTGCCAGCAGCCAAGATAGGCAGACCATTCAGTACTTC. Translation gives CASSQDRQTIQYF.

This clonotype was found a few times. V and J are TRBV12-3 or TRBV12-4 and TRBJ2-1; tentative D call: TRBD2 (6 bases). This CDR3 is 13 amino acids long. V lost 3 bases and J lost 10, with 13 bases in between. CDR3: CASSLVTRHEQFF. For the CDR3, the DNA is TGTGCCAGCAGTTTGGTGACTAGACACGAGCAGTTCTTC.

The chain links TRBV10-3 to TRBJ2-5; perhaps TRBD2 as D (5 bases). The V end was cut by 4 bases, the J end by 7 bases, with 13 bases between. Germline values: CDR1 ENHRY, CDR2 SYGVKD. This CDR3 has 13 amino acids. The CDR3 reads CAISAEGPGTQYF. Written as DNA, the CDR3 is TGTGCCATCAGTGCTGAGGGTCCTGGGACCCAGTACTTC.

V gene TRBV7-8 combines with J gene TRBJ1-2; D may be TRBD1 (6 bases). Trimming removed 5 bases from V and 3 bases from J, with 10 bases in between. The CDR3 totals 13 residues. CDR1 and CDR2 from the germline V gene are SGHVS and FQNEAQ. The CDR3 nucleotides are TGTGCCAGCAGCGCAACAGGGTACTATGGCTACACCTTC. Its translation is CASSATGYYGYTF.

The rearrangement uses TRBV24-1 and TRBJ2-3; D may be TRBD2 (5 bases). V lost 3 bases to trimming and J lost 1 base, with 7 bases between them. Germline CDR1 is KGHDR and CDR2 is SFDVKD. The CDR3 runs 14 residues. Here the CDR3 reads CATSDGAGTDTQYF. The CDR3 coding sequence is TGTGCCACCAGTGATGGAGCGGGCACAGATACGCAGTATTTT.

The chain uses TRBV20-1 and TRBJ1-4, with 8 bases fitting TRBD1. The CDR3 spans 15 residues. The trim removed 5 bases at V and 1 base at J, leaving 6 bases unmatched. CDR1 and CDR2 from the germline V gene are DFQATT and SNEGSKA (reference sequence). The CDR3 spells CSAGRGRLTNEKLFF. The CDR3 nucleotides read TGCAGTGCTGGCAGGGGGCGGCTAACTAATGAAAAACTGTTTTTT.

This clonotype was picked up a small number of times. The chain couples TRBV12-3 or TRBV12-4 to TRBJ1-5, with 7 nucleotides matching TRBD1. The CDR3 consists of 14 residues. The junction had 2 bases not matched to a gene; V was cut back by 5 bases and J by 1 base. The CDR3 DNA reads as TGTGCCAGCAGTCGGGGACAGAGCAATCAGCCCCAGCATTTT. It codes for CASSRGQSNQPQHF.

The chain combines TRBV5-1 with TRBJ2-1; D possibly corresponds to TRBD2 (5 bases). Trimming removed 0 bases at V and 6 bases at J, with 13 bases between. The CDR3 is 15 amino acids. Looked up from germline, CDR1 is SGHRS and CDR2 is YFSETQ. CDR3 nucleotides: TGCGCCAGCAGCTTGGACGGGGTACCCGCCAATGAGCAGTTCTTC. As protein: CASSLDGVPANEQFF.

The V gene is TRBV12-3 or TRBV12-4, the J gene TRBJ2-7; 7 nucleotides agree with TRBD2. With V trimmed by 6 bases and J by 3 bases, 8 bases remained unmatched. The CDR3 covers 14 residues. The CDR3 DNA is TGTGCCAGCAGCCCATCGGCGGGAGTCTACGAGCAGTACTTC. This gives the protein CASSPSAGVYEQYF.

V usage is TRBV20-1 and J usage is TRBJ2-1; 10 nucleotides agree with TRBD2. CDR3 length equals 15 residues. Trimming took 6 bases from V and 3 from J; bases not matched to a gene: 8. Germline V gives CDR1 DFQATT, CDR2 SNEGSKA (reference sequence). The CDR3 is CSARTSGVLYNEQFF. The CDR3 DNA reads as TGCAGTGCCAGGACTAGCGGAGTTCTCTACAATGAGCAGTTCTTC.

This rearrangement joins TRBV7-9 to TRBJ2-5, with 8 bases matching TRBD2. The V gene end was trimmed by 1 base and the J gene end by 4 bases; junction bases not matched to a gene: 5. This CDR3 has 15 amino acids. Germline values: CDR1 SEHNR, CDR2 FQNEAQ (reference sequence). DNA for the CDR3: TGTGCCAGCAGCTTAGGACTAGCGCTGGGAGAGACCCAGTACTTC. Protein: CASSLGLALGETQYF.

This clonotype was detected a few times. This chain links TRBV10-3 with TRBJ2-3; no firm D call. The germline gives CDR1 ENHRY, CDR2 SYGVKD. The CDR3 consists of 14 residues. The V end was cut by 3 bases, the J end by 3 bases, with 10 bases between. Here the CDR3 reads CAISDETYTDTQYF. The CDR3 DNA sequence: TGTGCCATCAGTGACGAGACCTATACAGATACGCAGTATTTT.

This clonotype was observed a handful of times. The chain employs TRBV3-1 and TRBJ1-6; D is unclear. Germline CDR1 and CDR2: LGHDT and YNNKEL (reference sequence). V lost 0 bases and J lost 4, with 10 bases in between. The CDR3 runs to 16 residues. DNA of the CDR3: TGTGCCAGCAGCCAAGATCTGCGGAGTTATAATTCACCCCTCCACTTT. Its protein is CASSQDLRSYNSPLHF. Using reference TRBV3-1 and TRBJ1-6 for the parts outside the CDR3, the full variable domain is DTAVSQTPKYLVTQMGNDKSIKCEQNLGHDTMYWYKQDSKKFLKIMFSYNNKELIINETVPNRFSPKSPDKAHLNLHINSLELGDSAVYFCASSQDLRSYNSPLHFGNGTRLTVT.

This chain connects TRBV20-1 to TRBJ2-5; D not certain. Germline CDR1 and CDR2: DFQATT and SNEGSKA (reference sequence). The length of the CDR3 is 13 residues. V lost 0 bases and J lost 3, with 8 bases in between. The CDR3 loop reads CSAREEPEETQYF. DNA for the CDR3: TGCAGTGCTAGAGAGGAGCCAGAAGAGACCCAGTACTTC.

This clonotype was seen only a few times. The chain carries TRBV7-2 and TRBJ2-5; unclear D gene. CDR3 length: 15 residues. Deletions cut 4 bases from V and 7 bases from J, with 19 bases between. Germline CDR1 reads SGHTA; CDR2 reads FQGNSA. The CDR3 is CASSSSSFRVGTQYF. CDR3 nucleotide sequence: TGTGCCAGCAGCTCATCGTCATTCCGGGTTGGGACCCAGTACTTC.